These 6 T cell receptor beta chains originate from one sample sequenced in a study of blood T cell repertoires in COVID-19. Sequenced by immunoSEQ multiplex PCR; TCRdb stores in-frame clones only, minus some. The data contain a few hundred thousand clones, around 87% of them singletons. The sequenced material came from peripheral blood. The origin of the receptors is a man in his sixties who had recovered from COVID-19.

CDR3 loop: CASRVGAGFIRYTF. CDR3 in DNA: TGTGCCAGCAGGGTAGGGGCAGGGTTTATTCGCTACACCTTC. V and J are TRBV27 and TRBJ1-2; D is perhaps TRBD1 (5 bases). Trimming took off 6 bases at V and 9 bases at J, with 20 bases between the two ends. This CDR3 has 14 residues. CDR1 is MNHEY and CDR2 is SMNVEV in the germline V gene (reference sequence).

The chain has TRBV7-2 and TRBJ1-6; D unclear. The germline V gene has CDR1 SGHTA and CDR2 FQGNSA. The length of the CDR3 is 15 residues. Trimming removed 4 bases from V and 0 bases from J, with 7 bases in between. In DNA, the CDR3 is TGTGCCAGCAGCTCGTCGAGCTCCTATAATTCACCCCTCCACTTT. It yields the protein CASSSSSSYNSPLHF.

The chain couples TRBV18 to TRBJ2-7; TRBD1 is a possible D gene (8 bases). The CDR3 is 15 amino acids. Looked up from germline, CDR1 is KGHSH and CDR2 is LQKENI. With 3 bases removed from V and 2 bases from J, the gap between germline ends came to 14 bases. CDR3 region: CASSPGQGGTYEQYF. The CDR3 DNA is TGTGCCAGCTCACCTGGACAGGGAGGGACCTACGAGCAGTACTTC. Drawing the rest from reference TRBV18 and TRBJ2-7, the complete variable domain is NAGVMQNPRHLVRRRGQEARLRCSPMKGHSHVYWYRQLPEEGLKFMVYLQKENIIDESGMPKERFSAEFPKEGPSILRIQQVVRGDSAAYFCASSPGQGGTYEQYFGPGTRLTVT.

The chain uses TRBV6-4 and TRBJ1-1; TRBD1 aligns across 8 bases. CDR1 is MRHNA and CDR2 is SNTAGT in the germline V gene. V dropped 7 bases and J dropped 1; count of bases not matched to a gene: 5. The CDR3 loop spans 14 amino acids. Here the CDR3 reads CASKRGTGNTEAFF. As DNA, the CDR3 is TGTGCCAGCAAGAGAGGGACAGGGAACACTGAAGCTTTCTTT.

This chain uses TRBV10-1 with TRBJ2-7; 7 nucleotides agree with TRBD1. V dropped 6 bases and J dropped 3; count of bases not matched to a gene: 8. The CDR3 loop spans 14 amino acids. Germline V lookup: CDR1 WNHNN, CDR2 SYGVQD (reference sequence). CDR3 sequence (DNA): TGCGCCAGCAGCTTGACAGGGTACGACTACGAGCAGTACTTC. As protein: CASSLTGYDYEQYF.

This chain's CDR3 is CAWGRDSQETQYF. The CDR3 DNA follows: TGTGCCTGGGGCCGGGACAGTCAAGAGACCCAGTACTTC. V usage is TRBV30 and J usage is TRBJ2-5; 7 bases map to TRBD1. V lost 5 bases, J lost 2 bases, and 5 bases stayed unmatched. The CDR3 runs to 13 residues. Germline CDR1 and CDR2: GTSNPN and SVGIG (reference sequence).